This T cell receptor beta chain originates from a study of T cells after yellow fever vaccination. TCRdb processed the 5' RACE reads anew with MiXCR; each CDR3 protein has one entry. Of hundreds of thousands of distinct CDR3 sequences listed, about 13% are singletons. Regarding the study as a whole: Weaker, the secondary response peaked sooner, at day 5 versus 15. After the booster, 95% to 98% of CD4 and roughly nine tenths of CD8 primary-response clones were re-detected. The CD4 and CD8 compartments had a small share of their clonotypes in common.

The CDR3 is 15 residues long. V was clipped by 3 bases and J by 5 bases; unmatched bases: 4. Germline CDR1 reads KGHSH; CDR2 reads LQKENI. To note about this clonotype: The antigen is not known.

The receptor was derived from a man aged 30 to 45 who received the YFV17D yellow fever vaccine. This chain connects TRBV18 to TRBJ2-3; TRBD2 matches 11 bases. Source: PBMCs, taken on the day of the yellow fever booster vaccination. CDR3 in amino acids: CASSPRLAGKDTQYF. The CDR3 DNA reads as TGTGCCAGCTCACCGCGACTAGCGGGAAAAGATACGCAGTATTTT.